The clone carrying this T cell receptor (beta chain) was picked up many times. Its antigen is as yet unknown. The sample belongs to a study of T cell repertoires in cytomegalovirus infection. Study in general: Through public TCR beta signatures, both CMV infection and matching HLA type were indicated.

Study-level results: The ex vivo response showed dominance by HLA-C-restricted CMV-specific TCR beta clonotypes.

The CDR3 is 15 amino acids. Germline V gene sequence: CDR1 SGHTA, CDR2 FQGNSA. Trimming removed 6 bases from V and 0 bases from J, with 12 bases in between. TCRdb reanalysed the reads using MiXCR and keeps one entry per CDR3 protein. The table lists fewer than 300,000 distinct CDR3 sequences, roughly a quarter of them singletons. The sequence derives from a human donor in good health (CMV status not recorded). Some clones in this sample may be carry-over from other donors' samples. Sequencing was performed on PBMCs. The chain combines TRBV7-2 with TRBJ2-1, with D tentatively TRBD1 (6 bases). CDR3 DNA sequence: TGTGCCAGCAGTTACACAGGGACCTCCTACAATGAGCAGTTCTTC. This sequence encodes CASSYTGTSYNEQFF.